This T cell receptor beta chain stems from a study of OX40 agonist ivuxolimab in advanced cancers. General observations from the study: Within 6 weeks, CD4+ and CD8+ blood T cells expanded clonally at 0.1 to 3.0 mg/kg. Also showing low normalized T-cell clonal expansion were some of the nonresponders.

V lost 2 bases and J lost 8, with 15 bases in between. This CDR3 contains 15 residues. Germline V lookup: CDR1 WNHNN, CDR2 SYGVQD (reference sequence). Concerning this clone itself: What it recognizes is unknown.

Profiling relied on immunoSEQ multiplex PCR, and the TCRdb table lists in-frame clones only, not all of them. The sample shows over 60,000 clones, about 85% of them seen only once. This receptor was obtained from an adult with an advanced solid tumor such as melanoma, head and neck, liver or kidney cancer. V gene TRBV10-1 combines with J gene TRBJ1-4; D gene uncertain. The sample in question was CD4+ or CD8+ T cells sorted from blood, obtained in a trial of the OX40 agonist ivuxolimab. CDR3 protein: CASSEIMYIGEKLFF. The CDR3 region has the DNA TGCGCCAGCAGTGAGATAATGTATATAGGGGAAAAACTGTTTTTT.